This T cell receptor (beta chain) was found in a study of shared clonotypes between healthy human individuals. Sequencing used immunoSEQ multiplex PCR; TCRdb keeps in-frame clones, though not all of them. In the table there are hundreds of thousands of clones, around 74% of which are singletons. J gave up 9 bases and V 4 bases, and 11 bases lay outside the gene matches. The CDR3 runs 14 residues. From germline, CDR1 is MNHEY and CDR2 SMNVEV (reference sequence). V and J are TRBV27 and TRBJ1-2; 7 bases are a match to TRBD1. The TCR sequence derives from a woman under 40 in good health. The sample consisted of memory CD4+ T cells sorted from blood. Subset described: CD45RA-negative fraction. The chain's CDR3 is CASSSPGQLWSYTF. The DNA for the CDR3 is TGTGCCAGCAGTTCCCCGGGACAGCTTTGGAGCTACACCTTC.